This entry is about one TCR beta chain. Measured with immunoSEQ multiplex PCR; TCRdb has only the in-frame clones, and not every one. Among 2,100,000 or so clones listed, 90% to 96% were seen once. The source of the sample is a study of shared clonotypes between healthy human individuals. Overall study: For every donor, three CD4 naive, three CD4 memory, two CD8 naive and one CD8 memory plates were used.

V was clipped by 2 bases and J by 0 bases; unmatched bases: 7. Germline V gives CDR1 GTSNPN, CDR2 SVGIG (reference sequence). CDR3 size: 16 residues. Sequenced material: naive CD4+ T cells sorted from blood. Subset defined: CD45RA+ positively selected. The clonotype was recovered from a man aged 18 to 29 in good health. J is TRBJ1-3 and V is TRBV30; 7 bases align to TRBD1. CDR3 loop: CAWSRQGLSSGNTIYF. The CDR3 nucleotides read TGTGCCTGGAGTCGACAGGGCTTAAGCTCTGGAAACACCATATATTTT.